These 6 T cell receptor beta chains were all obtained from the same sample, sequenced in a study of vaccination and CD4 T cells after COVID-19. Treatment defined: roughly 10-day PBMC culture with coronavirus spike peptide pools or control peptides (ViraFEST assay). The Oncomine TCR Beta short-read assay was applied to DNA of cultured CD4+ T cells. TCRdb processed the PCR reads anew with MiXCR; each CDR3 protein has one entry. Of under 20,000 distinct CDR3 sequences in the sample, approximately 42% were seen once. These TCRs are of unknown antigen specificity. The input for sequencing was CD4+ T cells from blood, cultured in vitro, taken before SARS-CoV-2 vaccination. Receptors were obtained from a human donor who received a COVID-19 vaccine.

The V and J genes are TRBV11-3 and TRBJ2-7, with unresolved D. Germline loops: CDR1 SGHNT, CDR2 YENEEA. This CDR3 comprises 14 residues. The V end was cut by 6 bases, the J end by 4 bases, with 16 bases between. As DNA, the CDR3 is TGTGCCAGCAGTCACGGGCCACCACTATACGAGCAGTACTTC. Protein sequence: CASSHGPPLYEQYF.

The chain couples TRBV10-1 to TRBJ2-1; D call uncertain. Germline loops: CDR1 WNHNN, CDR2 SYGVQD (reference sequence). The ends were cut back, 6 bases at V and 5 bases at J, with 8 bases in the middle. The CDR3 length is 12 residues. The CDR3 DNA follows: TGCGCCAGCAGCGGCGGTCACAATGAGCAGTTCTTC. This encodes CASSGGHNEQFF.

The gene calls are TRBV6-1 and TRBJ2-7, with 8 bases fitting TRBD1. Germline lookup yields CDR1 MNHNS and CDR2 SASEGT. V dropped 7 bases and J dropped 2; count of bases not matched to a gene: 16. This CDR3 contains 17 residues. The CDR3 loop is CASTRQGSTFEAYEQYF. The DNA of the CDR3 is TGTGCCAGCACCAGACAGGGGAGTACTTTTGAAGCCTACGAGCAGTACTTC.

The chain employs TRBV2 and TRBJ2-1; D unresolved. Trimming shortened V by 5 bases and J by 4 bases, and 6 bases separated the two germline ends. The CDR3 has 12 amino acids. Germline values: CDR1 SNHLY, CDR2 FYNNEI. Written as DNA, the CDR3 is TGTGCCAGCAGTTCAACTTACAATGAGCAGTTCTTC. It encodes CASSSTYNEQFF.

This clonotype has just a few counts. This chain joins TRBV6-1 and TRBJ2-5; 7 nucleotides match TRBD1. CDR1 is MNHNS, CDR2 SASEGT, per germline. The trim removed 6 bases at V and 3 bases at J, leaving 10 bases unmatched. There are 15 residues in the CDR3. This chain's CDR3 is CASRPQGDGEETQYF. The CDR3 DNA reads TGTGCCAGCAGACCCCAGGGGGACGGAGAAGAGACCCAGTACTTC.

The chain employs TRBV24-1 and TRBJ2-7; D possibly corresponds to TRBD1 (6 bases). This CDR3 region has 13 residues. V lost 4 bases, J lost 3 bases, and 9 bases lay in between. CDR1 and CDR2 (germline): KGHDR, SFDVKD. CDR3 DNA: TGTGCCACCAGTGAGCTGGACAGCTACGAGCAGTACTTC. It is translated as CATSELDSYEQYF.